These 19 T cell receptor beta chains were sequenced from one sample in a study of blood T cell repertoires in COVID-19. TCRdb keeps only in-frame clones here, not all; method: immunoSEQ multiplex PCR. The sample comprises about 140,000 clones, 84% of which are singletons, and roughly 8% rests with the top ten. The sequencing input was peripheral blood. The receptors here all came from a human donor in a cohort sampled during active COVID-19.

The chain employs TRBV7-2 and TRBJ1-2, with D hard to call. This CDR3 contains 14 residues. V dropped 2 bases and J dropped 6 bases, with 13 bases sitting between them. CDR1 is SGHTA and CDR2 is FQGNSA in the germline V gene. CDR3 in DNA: TGTGCCAGCAGCTTACGGGGTTTTGGGCATGGCTACACCTTC. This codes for CASSLRGFGHGYTF.

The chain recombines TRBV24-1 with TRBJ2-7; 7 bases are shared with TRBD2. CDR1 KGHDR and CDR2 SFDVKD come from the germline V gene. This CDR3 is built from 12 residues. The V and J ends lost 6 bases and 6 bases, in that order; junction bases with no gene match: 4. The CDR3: CATSSGGGEQYF. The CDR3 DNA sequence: TGTGCCACCAGTTCTGGGGGGGGCGAGCAGTACTTC.

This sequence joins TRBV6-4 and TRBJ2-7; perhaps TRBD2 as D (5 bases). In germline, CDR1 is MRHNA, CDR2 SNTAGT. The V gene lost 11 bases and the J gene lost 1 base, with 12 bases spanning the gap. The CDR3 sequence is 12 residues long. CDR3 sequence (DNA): TGTGCCCTATTCGGGATTTCCTACGAGCAGTACTTC. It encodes CALFGISYEQYF.

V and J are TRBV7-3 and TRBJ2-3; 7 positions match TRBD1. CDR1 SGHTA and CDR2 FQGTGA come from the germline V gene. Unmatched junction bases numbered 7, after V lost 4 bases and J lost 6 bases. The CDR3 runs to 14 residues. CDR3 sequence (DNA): TGTGCCAGCAGCTATACAGGGGCATCGGATACGCAGTATTTT. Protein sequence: CASSYTGASDTQYF.

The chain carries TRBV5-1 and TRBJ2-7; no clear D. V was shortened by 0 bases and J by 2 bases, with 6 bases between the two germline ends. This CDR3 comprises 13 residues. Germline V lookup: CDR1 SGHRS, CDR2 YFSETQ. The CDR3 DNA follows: TGCGCCAGCAGCTTGGATGAGGCCTACGAGCAGTACTTC. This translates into CASSLDEAYEQYF.

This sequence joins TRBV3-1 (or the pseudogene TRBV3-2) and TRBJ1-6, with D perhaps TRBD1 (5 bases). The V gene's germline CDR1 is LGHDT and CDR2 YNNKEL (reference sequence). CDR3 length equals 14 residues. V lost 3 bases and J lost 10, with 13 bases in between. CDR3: CASSHRDSGSPLHF. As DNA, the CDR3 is TGTGCCAGCAGCCACAGAGACAGTGGCTCACCCCTCCACTTT.

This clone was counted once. In nucleotides, the CDR3 is TGTGCCAGCAGTCCTTCGGACAGGATGAACACTGAAGCTTTCTTT. This encodes CASSPSDRMNTEAFF. The chain uses TRBV28 and TRBJ1-1; 7 nucleotides align to TRBD1. The CDR3 runs to 15 residues. Germline assignment: CDR1 MDHEN and CDR2 SYDVKM. Trimming removed 5 bases from V and 0 bases from J; junction bases left unmatched: 6.

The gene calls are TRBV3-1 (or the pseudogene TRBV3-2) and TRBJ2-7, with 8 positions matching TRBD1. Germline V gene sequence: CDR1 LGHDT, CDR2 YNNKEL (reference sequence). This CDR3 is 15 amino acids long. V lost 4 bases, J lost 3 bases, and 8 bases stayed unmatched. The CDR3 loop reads CASSPSPGGGYEQYF. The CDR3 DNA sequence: TGTGCCAGCAGCCCGAGCCCAGGGGGCGGCTACGAGCAGTACTTC.

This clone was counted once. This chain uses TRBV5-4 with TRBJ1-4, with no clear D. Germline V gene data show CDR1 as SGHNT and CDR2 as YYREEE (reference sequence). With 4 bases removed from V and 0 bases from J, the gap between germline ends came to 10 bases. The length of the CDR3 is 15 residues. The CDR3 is CASSQDSATNEKLFF. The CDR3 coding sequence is TGTGCCAGCAGCCAGGACTCAGCAACTAATGAAAAACTGTTTTTT. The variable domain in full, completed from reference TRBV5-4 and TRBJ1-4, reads ETGVTQSPTHLIKTRGQQVTLRCSSQSGHNTVSWYQQALGQGPQFIFQYYREEENGRGNFPPRFSGLQFPNYSSELNVNALELDDSALYLCASSQDSATNEKLFFGSGTQLSVL.

The CDR3 DNA sequence: TGTGCCATCAGAGGAGCGGGACCGGTCGGGGACAATGAGCAGTTCTTC. It translates to CAIRGAGPVGDNEQFF. The rearrangement links TRBV10-3 to TRBJ2-1; 7 bases align to TRBD2. Germline values: CDR1 ENHRY, CDR2 SYGVKD. The V and J ends lost 6 bases and 5 bases, in that order; junction bases with no gene match: 13. This CDR3 region has 16 residues.

The CDR3 here is CASSLSRGGKSGELFF. The CDR3 DNA sequence: TGTGCCAGCAGCTTATCCAGAGGGGGCAAATCCGGGGAGCTGTTTTTT. The J gene is TRBJ2-2, the V gene TRBV7-8, with 7 bases identical to TRBD1. Germline CDR1 SGHVS, CDR2 FQNEAQ. V was clipped by 2 bases and J by 6 bases; unmatched bases: 9. The CDR3 contains 16 residues.

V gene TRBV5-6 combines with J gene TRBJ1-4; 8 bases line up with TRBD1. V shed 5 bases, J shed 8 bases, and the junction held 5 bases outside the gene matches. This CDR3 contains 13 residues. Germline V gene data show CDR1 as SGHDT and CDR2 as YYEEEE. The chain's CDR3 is CASRIRDREKLFF. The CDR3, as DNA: TGTGCCAGCAGGATAAGGGACAGGGAAAAACTGTTTTTT. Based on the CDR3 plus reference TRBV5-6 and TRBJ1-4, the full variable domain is DAGVTQSPTHLIKTRGQQVTLRCSPKSGHDTVSWYQQALGQGPQFIFQYYEEEERQRGNFPDRFSGHQFPNYSSELNVNALLLGDSALYLCASRIRDREKLFFGSGTQLSVL.

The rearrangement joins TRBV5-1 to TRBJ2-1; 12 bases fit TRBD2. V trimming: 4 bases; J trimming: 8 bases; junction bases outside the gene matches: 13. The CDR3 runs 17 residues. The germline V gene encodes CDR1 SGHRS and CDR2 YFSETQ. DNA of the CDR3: TGCGCCAGCAGCGTTTCTAGCGGGGGGGCCGGGGCCCATGAGCAGTTCTTC. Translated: CASSVSSGGAGAHEQFF.

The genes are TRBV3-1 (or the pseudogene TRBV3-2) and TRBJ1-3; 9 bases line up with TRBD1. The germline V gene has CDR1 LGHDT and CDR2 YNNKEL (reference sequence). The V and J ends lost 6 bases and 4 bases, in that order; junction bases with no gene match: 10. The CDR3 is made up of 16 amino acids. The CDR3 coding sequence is TGTGCCAGCAGGGGGGGAACAGGGGGCGACGGAAACACCATATATTTT. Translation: CASRGGTGGDGNTIYF.

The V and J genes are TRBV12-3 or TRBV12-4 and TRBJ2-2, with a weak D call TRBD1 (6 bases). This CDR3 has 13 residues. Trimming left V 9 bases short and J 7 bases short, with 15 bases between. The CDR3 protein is CASMKGVNGELFF. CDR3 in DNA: TGTGCCAGTATGAAGGGGGTTAACGGGGAGCTGTTTTTT.

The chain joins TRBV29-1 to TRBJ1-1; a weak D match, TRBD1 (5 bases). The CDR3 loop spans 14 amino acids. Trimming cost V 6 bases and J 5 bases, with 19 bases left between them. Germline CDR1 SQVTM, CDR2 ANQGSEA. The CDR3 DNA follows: TGCAGCGTCCACCCTGCCGCGGGGGTTACTGAAGCTTTCTTT. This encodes CSVHPAAGVTEAFF. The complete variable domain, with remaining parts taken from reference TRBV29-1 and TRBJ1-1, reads SAVISQKPSRDICQRGTSLTIQCQVDSQVTMMFWYRQQPGQSLTLIATANQGSEATYESGFVIDKFPISRPNLTFSTLTVSNMSPEDSSIYLCSVHPAAGVTEAFFGQGTRLTVV.

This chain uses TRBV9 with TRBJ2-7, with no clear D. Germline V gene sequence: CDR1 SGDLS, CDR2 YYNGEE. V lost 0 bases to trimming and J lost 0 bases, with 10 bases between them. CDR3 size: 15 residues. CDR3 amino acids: CASSVGGWSSYEQYF. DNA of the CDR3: TGTGCCAGCAGCGTAGGAGGTTGGAGCTCCTACGAGCAGTACTTC. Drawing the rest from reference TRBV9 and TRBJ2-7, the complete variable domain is DSGVTQTPKHLITATGQRVTLRCSPRSGDLSVYWYQQSLDQGLQFLIQYYNGEERAKGNILERFSAQQFPDLHSELNLSSLELGDSALYFCASSVGGWSSYEQYFGPGTRLTVT.

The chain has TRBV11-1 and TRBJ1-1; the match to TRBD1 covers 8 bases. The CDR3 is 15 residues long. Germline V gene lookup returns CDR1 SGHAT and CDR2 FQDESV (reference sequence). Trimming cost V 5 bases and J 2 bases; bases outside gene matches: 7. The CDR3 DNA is TGTGCCAGCAGCCTCCTGGCAGGGGGCAACACTGAAGCTTTCTTT. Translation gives CASSLLAGGNTEAFF.

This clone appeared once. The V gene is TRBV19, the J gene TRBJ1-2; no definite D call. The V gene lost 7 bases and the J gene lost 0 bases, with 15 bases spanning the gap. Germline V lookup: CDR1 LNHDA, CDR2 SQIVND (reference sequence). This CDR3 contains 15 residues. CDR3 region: CASTFREGANYGYTF. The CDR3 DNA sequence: TGTGCCAGTACTTTTCGGGAGGGAGCTAACTATGGCTACACCTTC.